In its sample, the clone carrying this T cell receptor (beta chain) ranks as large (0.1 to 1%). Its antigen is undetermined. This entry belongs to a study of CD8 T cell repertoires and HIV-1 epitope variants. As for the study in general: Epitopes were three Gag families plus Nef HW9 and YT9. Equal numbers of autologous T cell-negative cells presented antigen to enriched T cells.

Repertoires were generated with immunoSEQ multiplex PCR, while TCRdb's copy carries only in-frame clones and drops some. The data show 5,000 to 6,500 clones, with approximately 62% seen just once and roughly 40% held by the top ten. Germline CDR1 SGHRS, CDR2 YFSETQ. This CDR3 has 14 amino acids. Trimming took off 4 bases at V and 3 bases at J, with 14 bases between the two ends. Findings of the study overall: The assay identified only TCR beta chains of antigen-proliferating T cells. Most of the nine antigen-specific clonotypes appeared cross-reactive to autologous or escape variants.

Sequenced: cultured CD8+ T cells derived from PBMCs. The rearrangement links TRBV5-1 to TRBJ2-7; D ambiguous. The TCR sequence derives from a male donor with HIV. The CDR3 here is CASSPELDYYEQYF. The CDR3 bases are TGCGCCAGCAGCCCTGAGTTGGATTACTACGAGCAGTACTTC.